This TCR beta chain was found in a study of cytomegalovirus exposure and HLA in healthy donors. General study findings and limits: The classifier reportedly diagnosed cytomegalovirus status with high sensitivity and specificity. A list of 150 or so TCR beta chains associated with cytomegalovirus was given. In the 120 or so validation repertoires, approximately 93% of cluster scores exceeded 0, per a later analysis. Specificity of a few CMV-associated chains for CMV antigens was verified in vitro.

This clone was seen once. Its antigen is unknown. This CDR3 comprises 14 residues. V shed 6 bases and J shed 3 bases, with 12 bases lying between them. CDR1 is SGDLS, CDR2 YYNGEE, per germline. The assay was immunoSEQ multiplex PCR, and TCRdb's table has in-frame clones only and misses some. The sample lists about 110,000 clones, roughly 90% occurring once. This chain links TRBV9 with TRBJ2-2, with D perhaps matching TRBD2 (6 bases). The sequenced material came from PBMCs. This clonotype originated in a woman aged 18-30 years in good health and CMV-seronegative. CDR3 nucleotides: TGTGCCAGCATGCGGGGTACTCACACCGGGGAGCTGTTTTTT. It encodes CASMRGTHTGELFF.